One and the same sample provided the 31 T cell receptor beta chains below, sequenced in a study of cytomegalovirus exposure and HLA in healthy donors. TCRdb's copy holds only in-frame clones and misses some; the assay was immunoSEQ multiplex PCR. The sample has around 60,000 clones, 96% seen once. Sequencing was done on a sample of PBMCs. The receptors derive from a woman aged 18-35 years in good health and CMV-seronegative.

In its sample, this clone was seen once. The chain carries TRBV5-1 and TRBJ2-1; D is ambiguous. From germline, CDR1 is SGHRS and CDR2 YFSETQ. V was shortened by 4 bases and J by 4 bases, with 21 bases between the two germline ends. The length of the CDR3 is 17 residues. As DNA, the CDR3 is TGCGCCAGCAGCCCCCCTCACGGCGCCACTACGTACAATGAGCAGTTCTTC. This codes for CASSPPHGATTYNEQFF.

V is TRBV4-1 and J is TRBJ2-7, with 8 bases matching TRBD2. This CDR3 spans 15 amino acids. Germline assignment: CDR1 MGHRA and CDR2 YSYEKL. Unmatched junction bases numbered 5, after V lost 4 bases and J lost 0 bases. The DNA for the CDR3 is TGCGCCAGCAGCCCCATAGCGGGGAACTCCTACGAGCAGTACTTC. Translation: CASSPIAGNSYEQYF.

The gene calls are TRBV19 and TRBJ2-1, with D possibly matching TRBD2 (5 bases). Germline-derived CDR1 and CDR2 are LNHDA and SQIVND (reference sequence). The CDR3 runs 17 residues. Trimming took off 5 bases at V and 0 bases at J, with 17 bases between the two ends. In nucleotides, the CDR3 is TGTGCCAGTAGTCCCACCTGGCGGGCGAGCTCCTACAATGAGCAGTTCTTC. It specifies CASSPTWRASSYNEQFF. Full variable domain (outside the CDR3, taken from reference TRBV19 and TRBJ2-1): DGGITQSPKYLFRKEGQNVTLSCEQNLNHDAMYWYRQDPGQGLRLIYYSQIVNDFQKGDIAEGYSVSREKKESFPLTVTSAQKNPTAFYLCASSPTWRASSYNEQFFGPGTRLTVL.

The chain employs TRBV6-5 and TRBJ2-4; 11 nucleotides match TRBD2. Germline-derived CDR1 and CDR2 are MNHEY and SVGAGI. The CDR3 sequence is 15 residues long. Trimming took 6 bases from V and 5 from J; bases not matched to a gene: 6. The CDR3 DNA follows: TGTGCCAGCAGCACTCTAGCGGGAGGCCAAAACATTCAGTACTTC. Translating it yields CASSTLAGGQNIQYF.

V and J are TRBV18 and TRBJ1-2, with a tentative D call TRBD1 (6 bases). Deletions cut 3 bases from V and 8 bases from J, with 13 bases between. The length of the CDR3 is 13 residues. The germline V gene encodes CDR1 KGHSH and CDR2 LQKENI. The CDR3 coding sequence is TGTGCCAGCTCACCCGACCCAGGGGTGGGCTACACCTTC. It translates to CASSPDPGVGYTF.

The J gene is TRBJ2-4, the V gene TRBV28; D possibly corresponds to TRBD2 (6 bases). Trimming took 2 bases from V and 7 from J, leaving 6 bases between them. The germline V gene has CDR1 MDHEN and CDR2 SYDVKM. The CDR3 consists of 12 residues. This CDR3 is CASSLGGNIQYF. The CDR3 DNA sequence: TGTGCCAGCAGTTTAGGGGGGAACATTCAGTACTTC.

The chain's CDR3 is CASSPTGTPGQPQHF. DNA for the CDR3: TGTGCCAGTAGCCCTACAGGGACCCCCGGACAGCCCCAGCATTTT. The chain joins TRBV19 to TRBJ1-5; possible D gene TRBD1, 6 bases. CDR1 is LNHDA, CDR2 SQIVND, per germline (reference sequence). The CDR3 covers 15 residues. Deletions cut 6 bases from V and 7 bases from J, with 19 bases between.

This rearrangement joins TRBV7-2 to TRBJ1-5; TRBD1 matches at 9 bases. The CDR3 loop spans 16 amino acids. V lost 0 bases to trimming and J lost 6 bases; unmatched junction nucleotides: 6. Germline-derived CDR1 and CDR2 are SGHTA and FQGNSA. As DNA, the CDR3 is TGTGCCAGCAGCTTAGCGGAATTACAGGGGGCTCAGCCCCAGCATTTT. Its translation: CASSLAELQGAQPQHF.

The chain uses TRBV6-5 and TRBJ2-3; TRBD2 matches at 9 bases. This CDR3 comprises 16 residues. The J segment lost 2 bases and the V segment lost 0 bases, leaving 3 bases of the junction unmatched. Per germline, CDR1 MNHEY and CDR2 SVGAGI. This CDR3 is CASSYSASGITDTQYF. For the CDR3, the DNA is TGTGCCAGCAGTTACTCAGCTAGCGGGATCACAGATACGCAGTATTTT.

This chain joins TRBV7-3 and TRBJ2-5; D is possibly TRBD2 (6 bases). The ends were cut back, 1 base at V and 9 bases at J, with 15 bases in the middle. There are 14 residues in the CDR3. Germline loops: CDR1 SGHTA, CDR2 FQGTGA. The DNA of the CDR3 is TGTGCCAGCAGCTTAAAAGCGCTCCCGGGGGCCCAGTACTTC. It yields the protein CASSLKALPGAQYF.

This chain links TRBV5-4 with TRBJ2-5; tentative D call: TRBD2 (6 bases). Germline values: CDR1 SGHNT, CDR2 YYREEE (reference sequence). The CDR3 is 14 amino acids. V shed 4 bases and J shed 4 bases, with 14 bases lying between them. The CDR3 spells CASSPGLSGETQYF. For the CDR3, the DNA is TGTGCCAGCAGCCCAGGACTATCGGGAGAGACCCAGTACTTC. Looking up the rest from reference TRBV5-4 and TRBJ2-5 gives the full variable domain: ETGVTQSPTHLIKTRGQQVTLRCSSQSGHNTVSWYQQALGQGPQFIFQYYREEENGRGNFPPRFSGLQFPNYSSELNVNALELDDSALYLCASSPGLSGETQYFGPGTRLLVL.

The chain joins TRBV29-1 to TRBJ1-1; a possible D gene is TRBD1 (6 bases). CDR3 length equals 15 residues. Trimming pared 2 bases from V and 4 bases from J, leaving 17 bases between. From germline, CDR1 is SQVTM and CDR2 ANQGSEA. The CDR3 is CSVEPRQALGTEAFF. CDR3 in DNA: TGCAGCGTTGAACCCAGACAGGCCCTCGGCACTGAAGCTTTCTTT.

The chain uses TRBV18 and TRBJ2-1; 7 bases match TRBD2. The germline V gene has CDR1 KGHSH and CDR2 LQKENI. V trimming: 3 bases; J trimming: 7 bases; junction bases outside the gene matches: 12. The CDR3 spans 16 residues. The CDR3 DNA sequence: TGTGCCAGCTCACCCCTGGCGCCCACGGGGGGAAATGAGCAGTTCTTC. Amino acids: CASSPLAPTGGNEQFF.

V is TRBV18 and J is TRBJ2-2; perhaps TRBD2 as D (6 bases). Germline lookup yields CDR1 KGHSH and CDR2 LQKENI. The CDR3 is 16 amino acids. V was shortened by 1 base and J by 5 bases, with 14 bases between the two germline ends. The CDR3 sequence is CASSPRRDRGTGELFF. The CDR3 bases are TGTGCCAGCTCACCACGACGGGACCGGGGGACCGGGGAGCTGTTTTTT.

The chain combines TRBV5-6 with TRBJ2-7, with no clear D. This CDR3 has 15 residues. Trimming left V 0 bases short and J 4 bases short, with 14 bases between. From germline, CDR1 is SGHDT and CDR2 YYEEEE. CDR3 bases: TGTGCCAGCAGCTTGGGGGTAGCCGACTGGTACGAGCAGTACTTC. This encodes CASSLGVADWYEQYF.

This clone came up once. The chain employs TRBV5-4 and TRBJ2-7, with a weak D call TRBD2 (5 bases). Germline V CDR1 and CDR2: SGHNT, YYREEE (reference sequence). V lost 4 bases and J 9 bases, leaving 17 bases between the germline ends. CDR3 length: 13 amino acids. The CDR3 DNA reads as TGTGCCAGCAGCCCCAGTCGGCAAGCGGTGCAGTACTTC. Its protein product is CASSPSRQAVQYF.

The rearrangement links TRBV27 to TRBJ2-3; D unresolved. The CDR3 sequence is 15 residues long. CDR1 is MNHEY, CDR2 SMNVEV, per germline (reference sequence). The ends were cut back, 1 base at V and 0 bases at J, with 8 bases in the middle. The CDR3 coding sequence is TGTGCCAGCAGTTTATTTGTGACTAGCACAGATACGCAGTATTTT. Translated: CASSLFVTSTDTQYF.

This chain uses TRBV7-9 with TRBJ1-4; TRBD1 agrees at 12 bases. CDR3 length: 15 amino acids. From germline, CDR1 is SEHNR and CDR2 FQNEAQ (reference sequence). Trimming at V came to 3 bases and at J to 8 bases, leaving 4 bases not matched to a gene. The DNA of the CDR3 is TGTGCCAGCAGCTTGGGACAGGGGGCGTGGGAAAAACTGTTTTTT. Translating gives CASSLGQGAWEKLFF.

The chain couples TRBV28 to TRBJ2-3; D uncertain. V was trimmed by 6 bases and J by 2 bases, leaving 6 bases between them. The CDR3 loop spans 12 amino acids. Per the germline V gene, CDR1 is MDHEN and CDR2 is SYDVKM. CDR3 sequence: CASRAPTDTQYF. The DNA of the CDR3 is TGTGCCAGCAGGGCCCCCACAGATACGCAGTATTTT.

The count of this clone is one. This CDR3 reads CATPGAGGDGYTF. The CDR3 DNA sequence: TGTGCCACCCCAGGCGCGGGGGGGGATGGCTACACCTTC. J is TRBJ1-2 and V is TRBV6-6; tentatively, D is TRBD1 (5 bases). The CDR3 is made up of 13 amino acids. V shed 10 bases and J shed 6 bases, with 18 bases lying between them. Germline V lookup: CDR1 MNHNY, CDR2 SVGAGI (reference sequence).

CDR3 nucleotides: TGTGCCAGCAGTTTACCGACAGGGTCGGGTGAAAAACTGTTTTTT. Encoded protein: CASSLPTGSGEKLFF. The genes are TRBV28 and TRBJ1-4; 7 bases map to TRBD1. The trim removed 2 bases at V and 7 bases at J, leaving 7 bases unmatched. The CDR3 is 15 residues long. Per germline, CDR1 MDHEN and CDR2 SYDVKM.

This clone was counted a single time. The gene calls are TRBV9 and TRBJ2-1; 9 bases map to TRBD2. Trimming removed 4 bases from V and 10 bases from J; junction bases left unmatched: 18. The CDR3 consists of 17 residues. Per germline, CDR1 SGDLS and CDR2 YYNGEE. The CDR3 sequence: CASSPHRDLAGPREQFF. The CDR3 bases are TGTGCCAGCAGCCCCCACAGGGACCTAGCGGGGCCCAGGGAGCAGTTCTTC.

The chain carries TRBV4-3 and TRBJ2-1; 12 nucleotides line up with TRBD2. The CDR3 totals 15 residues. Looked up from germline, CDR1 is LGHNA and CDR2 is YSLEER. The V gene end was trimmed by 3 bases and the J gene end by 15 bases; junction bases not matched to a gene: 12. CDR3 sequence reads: CASSQGPASGRALFF. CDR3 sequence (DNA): TGCGCCAGCAGCCAGGGCCCCGCTAGCGGGAGGGCTCTGTTCTTC.

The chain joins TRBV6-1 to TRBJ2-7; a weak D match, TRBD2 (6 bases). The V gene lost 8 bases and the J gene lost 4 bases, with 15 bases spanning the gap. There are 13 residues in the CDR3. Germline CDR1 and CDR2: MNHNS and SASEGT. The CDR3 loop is CASLGLEIYEQYF. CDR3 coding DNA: TGTGCCAGCTTGGGACTCGAGATTTACGAGCAGTACTTC.

The CDR3 nucleotides are TGTGCCAGCAGCCAAGATTGGGGAGGGAGAGGTGGGGAGACCCAGTACTTC. This translates into CASSQDWGGRGGETQYF. The V gene is TRBV4-2, the J gene TRBJ2-5; 7 bases match TRBD2. Looked up from germline, CDR1 is LGHNA and CDR2 is YNFKEQ. Unmatched junction bases numbered 12, after V lost 0 bases and J lost 5 bases. This CDR3 has 17 residues.

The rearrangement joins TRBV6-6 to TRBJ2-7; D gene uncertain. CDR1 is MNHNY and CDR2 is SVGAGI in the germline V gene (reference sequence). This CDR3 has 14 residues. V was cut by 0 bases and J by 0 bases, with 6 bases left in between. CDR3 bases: TGTGCCAGCAGTTACTCGTCGGGCTCCTACGAGCAGTACTTC. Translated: CASSYSSGSYEQYF.

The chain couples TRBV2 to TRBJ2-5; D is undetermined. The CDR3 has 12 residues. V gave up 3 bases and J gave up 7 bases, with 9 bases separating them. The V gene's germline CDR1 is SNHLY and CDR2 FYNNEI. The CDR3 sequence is CASSEGLGTQYF. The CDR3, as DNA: TGTGCCAGCAGTGAGGGCCTGGGGACCCAGTACTTC.

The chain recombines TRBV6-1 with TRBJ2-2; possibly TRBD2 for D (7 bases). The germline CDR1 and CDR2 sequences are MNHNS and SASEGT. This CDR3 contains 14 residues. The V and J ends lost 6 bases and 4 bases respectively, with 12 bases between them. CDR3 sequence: CASSGGRGTGELFF. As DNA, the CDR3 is TGTGCCAGCAGCGGGGGGCGGGGCACCGGGGAGCTGTTTTTT.

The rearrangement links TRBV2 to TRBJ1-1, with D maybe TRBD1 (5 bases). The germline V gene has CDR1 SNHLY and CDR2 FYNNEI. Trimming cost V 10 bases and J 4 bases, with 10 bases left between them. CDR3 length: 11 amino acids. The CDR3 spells CATGWTTEAFF. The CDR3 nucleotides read TGTGCCACAGGGTGGACCACTGAAGCTTTCTTT.

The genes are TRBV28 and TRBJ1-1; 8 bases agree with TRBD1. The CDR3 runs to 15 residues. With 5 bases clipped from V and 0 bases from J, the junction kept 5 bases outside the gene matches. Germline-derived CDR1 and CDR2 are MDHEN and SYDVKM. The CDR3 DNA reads TGTGCCAGCAGTCCGTGGACAGGGATGAACACTGAAGCTTTCTTT. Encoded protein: CASSPWTGMNTEAFF.

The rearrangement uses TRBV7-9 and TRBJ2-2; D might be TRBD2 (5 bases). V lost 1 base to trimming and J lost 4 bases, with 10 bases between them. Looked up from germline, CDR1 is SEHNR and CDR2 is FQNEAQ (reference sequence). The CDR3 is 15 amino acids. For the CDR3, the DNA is TGTGCCAGCAGCTTAGGAGGGCACCCCACCGGGGAGCTGTTTTTT. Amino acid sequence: CASSLGGHPTGELFF.